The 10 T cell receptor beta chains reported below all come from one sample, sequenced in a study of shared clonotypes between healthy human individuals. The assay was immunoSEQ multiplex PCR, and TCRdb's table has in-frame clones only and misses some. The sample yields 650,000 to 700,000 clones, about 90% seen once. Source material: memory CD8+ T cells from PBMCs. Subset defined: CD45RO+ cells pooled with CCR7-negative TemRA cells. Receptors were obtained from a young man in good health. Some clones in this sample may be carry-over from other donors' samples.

CDR3 region: CSALTGSYEQYF. The CDR3 bases are TGCAGCGCCCTGACAGGGTCCTACGAGCAGTACTTC. The rearrangement links TRBV29-1 to TRBJ2-7; 7 positions match TRBD1. Germline CDR1 SQVTM, CDR2 ANQGSEA. The CDR3 runs 12 residues. Trimming removed 7 bases from V and 1 base from J; junction bases left unmatched: 4.

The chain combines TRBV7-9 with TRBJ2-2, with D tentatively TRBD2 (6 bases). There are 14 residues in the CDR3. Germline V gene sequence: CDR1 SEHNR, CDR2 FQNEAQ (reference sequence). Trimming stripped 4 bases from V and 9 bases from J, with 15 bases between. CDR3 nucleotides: TGTGCCAGCAGCTCCGGGACTCAACCCCGGGAGCTGTTTTTT. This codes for CASSSGTQPRELFF.

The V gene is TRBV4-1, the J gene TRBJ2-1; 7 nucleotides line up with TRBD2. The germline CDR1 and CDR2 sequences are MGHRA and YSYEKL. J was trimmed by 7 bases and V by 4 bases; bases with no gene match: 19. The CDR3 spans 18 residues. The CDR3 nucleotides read TGCGCCAGCAGCCCATTACCACCGGGACTACAGGCGGGGAATGAGCAGTTCTTC. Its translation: CASSPLPPGLQAGNEQFF.

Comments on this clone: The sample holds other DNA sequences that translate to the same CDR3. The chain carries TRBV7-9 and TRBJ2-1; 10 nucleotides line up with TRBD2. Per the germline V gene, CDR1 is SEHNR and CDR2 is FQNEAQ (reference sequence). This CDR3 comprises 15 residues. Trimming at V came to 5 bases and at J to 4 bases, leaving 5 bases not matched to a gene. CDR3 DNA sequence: TGTGCCAGCAGCCCCGGGACTAGCGAGTACAATGAGCAGTTCTTC. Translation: CASSPGTSEYNEQFF. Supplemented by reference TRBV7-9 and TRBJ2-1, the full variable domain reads DTGVSQNPRHKITKRGQNVTFRCDPISEHNRLYWYRQTLGQGPEFLTYFQNEAQLEKSRLLSDRFSAERPKGSFSTLEIQRTEQGDSAMYLCASSPGTSEYNEQFFGPGTRLTVL.

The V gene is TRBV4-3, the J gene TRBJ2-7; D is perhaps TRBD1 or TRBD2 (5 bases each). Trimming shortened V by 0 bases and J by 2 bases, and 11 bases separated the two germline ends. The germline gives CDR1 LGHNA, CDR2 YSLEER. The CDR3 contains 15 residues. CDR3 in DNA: TGCGCCAGCAGCCAAGAGGGGACGGTAGCCTACGAGCAGTACTTC. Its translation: CASSQEGTVAYEQYF.

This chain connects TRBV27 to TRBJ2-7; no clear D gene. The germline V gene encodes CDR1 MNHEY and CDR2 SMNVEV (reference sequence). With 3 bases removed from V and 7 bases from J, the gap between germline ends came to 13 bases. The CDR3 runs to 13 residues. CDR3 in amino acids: CASSFSPSREQYF. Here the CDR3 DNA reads TGTGCCAGCAGTTTCTCCCCATCCCGGGAGCAGTACTTC.

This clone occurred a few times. The CDR3 DNA reads TGTGCCAGCAGCTCCAGAGCCGGGAGAAACACCGGGGAGCTGTTTTTT. It translates to CASSSRAGRNTGELFF. This chain links TRBV7-3 with TRBJ2-2; D might be TRBD2 (6 bases). This CDR3 comprises 16 residues. Germline CDR1 SGHTA, CDR2 FQGTGA. Trimming left V 4 bases short and J 2 bases short, with 14 bases between.

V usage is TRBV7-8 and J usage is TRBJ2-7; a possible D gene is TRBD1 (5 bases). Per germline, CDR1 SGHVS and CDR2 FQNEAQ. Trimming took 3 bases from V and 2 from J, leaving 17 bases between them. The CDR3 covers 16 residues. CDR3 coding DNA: TGTGCCAGCAGCTTGGGCGCCTGGCAGGGCACCTACGAGCAGTACTTC. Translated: CASSLGAWQGTYEQYF.

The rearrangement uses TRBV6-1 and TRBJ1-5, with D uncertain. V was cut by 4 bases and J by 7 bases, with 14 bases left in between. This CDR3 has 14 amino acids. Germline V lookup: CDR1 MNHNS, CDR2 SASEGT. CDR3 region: CASSGTSSGQPQHF. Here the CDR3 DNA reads TGTGCCAGCAGTGGAACGTCTTCGGGGCAGCCCCAGCATTTT.

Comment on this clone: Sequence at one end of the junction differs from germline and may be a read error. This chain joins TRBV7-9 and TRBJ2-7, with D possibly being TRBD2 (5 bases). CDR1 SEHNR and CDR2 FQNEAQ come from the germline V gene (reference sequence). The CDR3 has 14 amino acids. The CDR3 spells CASSQDYLSYEQYF. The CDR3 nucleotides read TGCGCCAGCAGCCAAGACTACCTCTCCTACGAGCAGTACTTC. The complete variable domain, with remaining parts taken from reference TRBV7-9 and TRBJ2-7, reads DTGVSQNPRHKITKRGQNVTFRCDPISEHNRLYWYRQTLGQGPEFLTYFQNEAQLEKSRLLSDRFSAERPKGSFSTLEIQRTEQGDSAMYLCASSQDYLSYEQYFGPGTRLTVT.